This TCR beta chain is from a study of OX40 agonist ivuxolimab in advanced cancers. Study as a whole: Ivuxolimab, an agonistic anti-OX40 (CD134) antibody, was given to patients. Every 2 weeks, patients received ivuxolimab intravenously, dosed at 0.01 to 10 mg/kg. The dose-escalation cohort was approximately 81% male, with a mean age of 60 years, ranging roughly 20 to 90.

Trimming shortened V by 0 bases and J by 4 bases, and 9 bases separated the two germline ends. Germline values: CDR1 SGHTS, CDR2 YDEGEE. This CDR3 spans 14 amino acids. The method was immunoSEQ multiplex PCR; TCRdb's version includes in-frame clones alone and lacks a portion of them. Of 68,000 or so clones listed, about 89% are singletons. Sampling of blood occurred at baseline, cycle 4 day 1, and cycle 7 day 1. This rearrangement joins TRBV5-8 to TRBJ2-3; D gene unclear. This specimen was CD4+ or CD8+ T cells sorted from blood, taken in a trial of the OX40 agonist ivuxolimab. This TCR was recovered from an adult with an advanced solid tumor such as melanoma, head and neck, liver or kidney cancer. The CDR3: CASSLGLDPDTQYF. The CDR3 nucleotides are TGTGCCAGCAGCTTGGGCCTAGATCCAGATACGCAGTATTTT.